The rows below give T cell receptor beta chains drawn from one sample of a study of PD-1 blockade in classical Hodgkin lymphoma. Using immunoSEQ multiplex PCR, the repertoire was profiled, and TCRdb retains in-frame clones only, with some absent. The repertoire holds more than 140,000 clones, with under 85% as singletons. Here the sequenced sample was peripheral blood mononuclear cells (PBMCs), taken before the second cycle of nivolumab. These receptors were obtained from a human donor with classical Hodgkin lymphoma. Each CDR3 is given with its conserved first and last residue. Each record gives: D gene, V gene, J gene, CDR3 protein. D genes are given only for firm matches.

TRBD1	TRBV6-5	TRBJ1-5	CASRTGRGQPQHF
TRBD2	TRBV6-6	TRBJ2-3	CAISESAGGRGTQYF
TRBD2	TRBV19	TRBJ2-7	CASSAGVSSYEQYF
TRBD1	TRBV7-3	TRBJ2-7	CASSLIGGQASYEQYF
-	TRBV4-3	TRBJ1-2	CASSQLHTTTSYGYTF
-	TRBV6-6	TRBJ2-1	CASSYGGRGGEQFF
-	TRBV6-5	TRBJ2-7	CASSAPRSGNYEQYF
TRBD2	TRBV18	TRBJ2-7	CASSPPGGLPHREQYF
-	TRBV9	TRBJ1-1	CASSSRHYTEAFF
-	TRBV11-2	TRBJ1-1	CASSLVRGTEAFF
-	TRBV9	TRBJ2-1	CASSVEGVGFSSYNEQFF
-	TRBV6-1	TRBJ2-5	CASSGLDRQETQYF
-	TRBV19	TRBJ1-5	CASIERDRSSNQPQHF
-	TRBV4-2	TRBJ2-7	CASSQDRGAPSNYEQYF
-	TRBV18	TRBJ2-2	CASSPLMDSPGELFF